The rows below give T cell receptor beta chains drawn from one sample of a study of T cell therapy after organ transplantation. The table came from immunoSEQ multiplex PCR; TCRdb's copy has only in-frame clones and leaves some out. This sample has 5,800 or so clones, with just under 75% found just once. The antigens these receptors bind are not known. Specimen: CD8+ T cells from blood, collected after autologous CMV-specific T cell therapy. The receptors come from a human patient who had received a solid organ transplant and had CMV disease. Some of the T cells might come from the graft donor. Each CDR3 is given with its conserved first and last residue. D genes are given only for firm matches. Rows give clone size only sometimes, using once, few, many, or a class for an expanded clone.

>TRBJ2-2|.|TRBV6-1|.
TGTGCCAGCAGTGAACTCGAGGAAGGTTCGAACACCGGGGAGCTGTTTTTT
CASSELEEGSNTGELFF
>TRBJ1-5|.|TRBV6-5|.
TGTGCCAGCAGGGACGAGCTAAGCAATCAGCCCCAGCATTTT
CASRDELSNQPQHF
>TRBJ1-2|few|TRBV7-2|TRBD1
TGTGCCAGCAGCCCGACGCCAGGGGGCGGCTATGGCTACACCTTC
CASSPTPGGGYGYTF
>TRBJ1-4|few|TRBV9|TRBD1
TGTGCCAGCAGCGTAGGGGTACAGGGGATTACTAATGAAAAACTGTTTTTT
CASSVGVQGITNEKLFF
>TRBJ2-3|.|TRBV7-6|.
TGTGCCAGCAGCTTAGCCTTAATACCCGAAAGCACAGATACGCAGTATTTT
CASSLALIPESTDTQYF
>TRBJ1-2|.|TRBV11-2|TRBD1
TGTGCCAGCAGCTTAGTGGGGACAGGGTATGGCTACACCTTC
CASSLVGTGYGYTF
>TRBJ1-2|.|TRBV2|TRBD1
TGTGCCAGCAGAACAGGGGAGTATGGCTACACCTTC
CASRTGEYGYTF
>TRBJ2-1|.|TRBV6-4|TRBD2
TGTGCCAGCAGTGACGGTCTAGCGGGGACTGAGCAGTTCTTC
CASSDGLAGTEQFF
>TRBJ2-5|.|TRBV15|.
TGTGCCACCAGCAGAGGGCAGGGAAGGCAAGAGACCCAGTACTTC
CATSRGQGRQETQYF
>TRBJ2-7|few|TRBV6-1|.
TGTGCCAGCAGTGAAGAGGTGTCCTACGAGCAGTACTTC
CASSEEVSYEQYF
>TRBJ1-1|once|TRBV5-4|TRBD1
TGTGCCAGCAGCTTGGAGGACAGGGGGAGGGAAGCTTTCTTT
CASSLEDRGREAFF
>TRBJ1-2|few|TRBV6-5|.
TGTGCCACCCTGGACATCGATGGCTACACCTTC
CATLDIDGYTF
>TRBJ2-7|.|TRBV15|TRBD1
TGTGCCACCAGCAGAGCGGACAGGAGGTTTTACGAGCAGTACTTC
CATSRADRRFYEQYF
>TRBJ2-7|.|TRBV11-1|.
TGTGCCAGCAGCTTCCCCGGGCCCTCCTACGAGCAGTACTTC
CASSFPGPSYEQYF
>TRBJ1-2|.|TRBV7-9|TRBD1
TGTGCCAGCAGCTTATCCGGAACAGGGGGTGAGGATGGCTACACCTTC
CASSLSGTGGEDGYTF
>TRBJ1-3|.|TRBV11-2|.
TGTGCCAGCAGCTCAGGGGAAAACACCATATATTTT
CASSSGENTIYF
>TRBJ2-1|medium-sized|TRBV6-4|TRBD2
TGTGCCAGCAGTGACTCTACTAGCGGGAGTTTGGTCTACAATGAGCAGTTCTTC
CASSDSTSGSLVYNEQFF
>TRBJ2-7|.|TRBV9|.
TGTGCCAGCAGCTCCCATTCCGGACAGATCTCCTACGAGCAGTACTTC
CASSSHSGQISYEQYF
>TRBJ2-7|medium-sized|TRBV5-1|.
TGCGCCAGCAGCTTGGTCGGGGGCGCCTACGAGCAGTACTTC
CASSLVGGAYEQYF
>TRBJ2-2|.|TRBV7-6|TRBD2
TGTGCCAGCAGCGCTGGGACTAGCTATACCGGGGAGCTGTTTTTT
CASSAGTSYTGELFF
>TRBJ2-3|.|TRBV27|.
TGTGCCAGCAGACTCGACACAGATACGCAGTATTTT
CASRLDTDTQYF
>TRBJ2-1|few|TRBV9|TRBD1
TGTGCCAGCAGCGCGCGGGACAGGGAGCAGTTCTTC
CASSARDREQFF
>TRBJ1-5|.|TRBV21-1|.
TGTGCCAGCAGTTCCTCGACAGGTTATCAGCCCCAGCATTTT
CASSSSTGYQPQHF
>TRBJ1-2|.|TRBV4-2|.
TGTGCCAGCAGCCAAGATTGGGGCAGGGATGGCTACACCTTC
CASSQDWGRDGYTF
>TRBJ1-5|few|TRBV5-1|TRBD1
TGCGCCAGCAGCCCGACAGGGGGCGCGGGCAATCAGCCCCAGCATTTT
CASSPTGGAGNQPQHF
>TRBJ1-1|large|TRBV19|.
TGTGCCAGTAGTGCCACAGGGCCTGAGAACACTGAAGCTTTCTTT
CASSATGPENTEAFF
>TRBJ2-2|once|TRBV7-9|.
TGTGCCAGCAGCCTACTTACCGGGGAGCTGTTTTTT
CASSLLTGELFF
>TRBJ2-7|few|TRBV6-8|.
TGTGCCAGCAGCTGGGACACCGCGTTGGAGCAGTACTTC
CASSWDTALEQYF
>TRBJ1-2|few|TRBV19|.
TGTGCCAGTACTACGCGGTCGGGTTGGGGGGCCTATGGCTACACCTTC
CASTTRSGWGAYGYTF
>TRBJ2-2|.|TRBV28|TRBD1
TGTGCCAGCACCTTCTACGGACAGGGGAACACCGGGGAGCTGTTTTTT
CASTFYGQGNTGELFF
>TRBJ2-7|.|TRBV21-1|.
TGTGCCAGCACCGGACAGTGCGCGGGAGCTAACTCCTACGAGCAGTACTTC
CASTGQCAGANSYEQYF
>TRBJ2-3|.|TRBV7-9|TRBD1
TGTGCCAGCAGCTCCCGGGACAGGAGCACAGATACGCAGTATTTT
CASSSRDRSTDTQYF
>TRBJ2-3|.|TRBV19|.
TGTGCCAGTAGTTCCCGCGTTTCCACAGATACGCAGTATTTT
CASSSRVSTDTQYF
>TRBJ2-7|once|TRBV2|.
TGTGCCAGCAGCTTCACCGGGGACCCCTACGAGCAGTACTTC
CASSFTGDPYEQYF
>TRBJ1-1|.|TRBV9|.
TGTGCCAGCAGAAACCCTTCCACTGAAGCTTTCTTT
CASRNPSTEAFF
>TRBJ2-7|.|TRBV14|.
TGTGCCAGCAGCCTCCACCAGACTAATACGGGGGAGCAGTACTTC
CASSLHQTNTGEQYF
>TRBJ1-2|once|TRBV2|TRBD1
TGTGCCAGCAGAGCCGGGACAGGGCCCAACTATGGCTACACCTTC
CASRAGTGPNYGYTF
>TRBJ2-2|.|TRBV6-1|TRBD2
TGTGCCAGCAGTGAATTAGTGCGGGGGGGAAACTGGGAGCTGTTTTTT
CASSELVRGGNWELFF
>TRBJ2-1|.|TRBV27|.
TGTGCCAGCAGCACGACTTGGAGCTCCTACAATGAGCAGTTCTTC
CASSTTWSSYNEQFF
>TRBJ2-7|once|TRBV2|TRBD2
TGTGCCAGCAGTGAGGGACTAGCGGCCTACGAGCAGTACTTC
CASSEGLAAYEQYF
>TRBJ2-7|.|TRBV4-3|TRBD2
TGCGCCAGCAGCCAAGATCTAAACCAGCGGGAGGGCTTCTCGTCCTTC
CASSQDLNQREGFSSF
>TRBJ1-1|.|TRBV19|TRBD1
TGTGCCAGTAGTCCCCGTCCCGGGACAGTAAACACTGAAGCTTTCTTT
CASSPRPGTVNTEAFF
>TRBJ2-7|.|TRBV28|TRBD1
TGTGCCAGCAGCCCGGACAGGGGACGTTCCTACGAGCAGTACTTC
CASSPDRGRSYEQYF
>TRBJ1-3|.|TRBV6-5|.
TGTGCCAGCACCGGGCAGGCTGGAAACACCATATATTTT
CASTGQAGNTIYF
>TRBJ2-7|.|TRBV29-1|.
TGCAGCGTTGAAGATAGGGCGAGGTCCTACGAGCAGTACTTC
CSVEDRARSYEQYF
>TRBJ2-7|.|TRBV9|.
TGTGCCAGCAGCGAACAGGGTAAATCGGACGAGCAGTACTTC
CASSEQGKSDEQYF
>TRBJ2-7|few|TRBV2|.
TGTGCCAGCAGCTGGGACACCGCGTTGGAGCAGTACTTC
CASSWDTALEQYF
>TRBJ2-1|.|TRBV11-3|.
TGTGCCAGCAGCCCCGAGACAGTCCGGGGGTACAATGAGCAGTTCTTC
CASSPETVRGYNEQFF
>TRBJ2-7|.|TRBV6-1|TRBD2
TGTGCCAGCACCCTTAGCGGGAGCTCCTACGAGCAGTACTTC
CASTLSGSSYEQYF
>TRBJ2-3|medium-sized|TRBV4-3|TRBD1
TGCGCCAGCAGCCAAGGGACAGGGCACACAGATACGCAGTATTTT
CASSQGTGHTDTQYF
>TRBJ2-3|.|TRBV4-2|.
TGTGCCAGCAGCCAAGAGAGGGGGGGCGTAGATACGCAGTATTTT
CASSQERGGVDTQYF
>TRBJ1-2|.|TRBV4-3|.
TGCGCCAGCAGCCAAGATCGTGGCAGGAACTATGGCTACACCTTC
CASSQDRGRNYGYTF
>TRBJ1-5|few|TRBV4-2|.
TGTGCCAGCAGCCTTCAGGGGTATAGCAATCAGCCCCAGCATTTT
CASSLQGYSNQPQHF
>TRBJ2-1|.|TRBV7-3|.
TGTGCCAGCAGCCCCAGTGCAGGCCATGAGCAGTTCTTC
CASSPSAGHEQFF
>TRBJ2-1|.|TRBV19|.
TGTGCCAGTAGTAATTCCTCCTACAATGAGCAGTTCTTC
CASSNSSYNEQFF
>TRBJ1-2|few|TRBV5-8|TRBD1
TGTGCCAGCAGCCTACAGGGGGCTGACTATGGCTACACCTTC
CASSLQGADYGYTF
>TRBJ2-7|.|TRBV7-6|TRBD1
TGTGCCAGCAGCTTGTTAGGGGACAGGGGTTCCTACGAGCAGTACTTC
CASSLLGDRGSYEQYF